This TCR beta chain was obtained from a study of CD8+CD57+ T cells in acquired aplastic anemia. Study details: When averaged, DNA from sorted CD4+ and CD8+ cells came to approximately 3 ug. The study, taken as a whole, reports: Found in both controls and patients were around 31 CD8+ CDR3 sequences.

Sequenced patients had shown CD8+CD57+ cell expansion by flow cytometry. All patients had severe acquired aplastic anemia. There was no therapy given to any patient before the blood sampling took place. Note on this clonotype: Antigen unknown.

V was pared by 0 bases and J by 6 bases, with 9 bases of the junction left unmatched. This CDR3 has 16 residues. From germline, CDR1 is DFQATT and CDR2 SNEGSKA (reference sequence). TCR beta VDJ and CDR3 profiles were obtained from a genomic DNA template. TCRdb independently ran MiXCR on the reads; one entry per CDR3 protein. The table shows about 160,000 distinct CDR3 sequences, with roughly 48% occurring only once. The source is a human donor with aplastic anemia. J is TRBJ2-7 and V is TRBV20-1; TRBD2 matches 12 bases. The sequenced sample consisted of sorted CD4+, CD8+, or CD8+CD57+ T cells (not recorded which) from PBMCs. In nucleotides, the CDR3 is TGCAGTGCTAGAGATCCGCTAGCGGGAGGGGCGGTCGAGCAGTACTTC. It yields the protein CSARDPLAGGAVEQYF.